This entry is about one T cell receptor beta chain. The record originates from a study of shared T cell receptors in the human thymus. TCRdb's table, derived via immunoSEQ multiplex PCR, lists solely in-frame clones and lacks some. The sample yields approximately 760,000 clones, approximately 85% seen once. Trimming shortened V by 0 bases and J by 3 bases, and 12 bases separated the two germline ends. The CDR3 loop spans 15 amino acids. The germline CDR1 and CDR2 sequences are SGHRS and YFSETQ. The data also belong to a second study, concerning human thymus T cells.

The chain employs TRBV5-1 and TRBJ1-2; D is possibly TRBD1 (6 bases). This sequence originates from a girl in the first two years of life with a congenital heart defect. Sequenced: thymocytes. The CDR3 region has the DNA TGCGCCAGCAGCTTGGCCCCGGGACAACACTATGGCTACACCTTC. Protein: CASSLAPGQHYGYTF.